Below are 2 T cell receptor beta chains sequenced from a single sample in a study. TRBV12-4/TRBJ1-2 clonotypes were amplified with adaptor-ligated barcode primers. TCRdb re-analysed the multiplex PCR reads in MiXCR, keeping a single row per CDR3 protein. The data contain roughly 510 distinct CDR3 sequences, around 20% of them singletons. The material sequenced was naive CD4+ T cells sorted from blood. The sample's subset: naive CD4+ T cells, CD4+CD45RA+CD25-. Receptor source: a female donor with breast cancer.

A few counts support this clonotype. V is TRBV12-3 or TRBV12-4 and J is TRBJ1-2; 9 bases map to TRBD1. The CDR3 has 17 residues. Losses at the gene ends were 3 bases for V and 3 bases for J; bases not matched to a gene: 11. DNA for the CDR3: TGTGCCAGCAGTTTCAATGTAGGGACAGGGAGTTACTATGGCTACACCTTC. It specifies CASSFNVGTGSYYGYTF.

Relative to its sample, this clonotype is large. This rearrangement joins TRBV12-3 or TRBV12-4 to TRBJ1-2; D unclear. CDR3 size: 11 residues. Trimming removed 5 bases from V and 8 bases from J, with 9 bases in between. The CDR3 DNA is TGTGCCAGCAGTCTTATGGAGGGCTACACCTTC. This translates into CASSLMEGYTF.